Following are 14 T cell receptor beta chains from one sample sequenced in a study of TIL therapy for anti-PD-1-resistant metastatic lung cancer. Time point of the sample: pre-treatment sample, taken before nivolumab and TIL therapy. This was the immunoSEQ v3 assay. TCRdb keeps only in-frame clones here, not all; method: immunoSEQ multiplex PCR. The repertoire holds some 32,000 clones, with 60% to 80% as singletons. The specimen was blood, collected at baseline. These receptors came from a woman aged 30-79 years with non-small cell lung cancer.

The chain employs TRBV13 and TRBJ2-1; 12 bases map to TRBD2. Trimming removed 4 bases from V and 9 bases from J; junction bases left unmatched: 10. The CDR3 runs to 16 residues. In germline, CDR1 is PRHDT, CDR2 FYEKMQ (reference sequence). CDR3 sequence (DNA): TGTGCCAGCAGCTCATTGACTAGCGGGAGAGAGGGTGAGCAGTTCTTC. This gives the protein CASSSLTSGREGEQFF. Full variable domain (outside the CDR3, taken from reference TRBV13 and TRBJ2-1): AAGVIQSPRHLIKEKRETATLKCYPIPRHDTVYWYQQGPGQDPQFLISFYEKMQSDKGSIPDRFSAQQFSDYHSELNMSSLELGDSALYFCASSSLTSGREGEQFFGPGTRLTVL.

The chain employs TRBV14 and TRBJ2-7; 12 nucleotides agree with TRBD2. Per the germline V gene, CDR1 is SGHDN and CDR2 is FVKESK. This CDR3 comprises 15 residues. Germline trimming cut 0 bases from V and 3 bases from J; bases unmatched to any gene: 0. The CDR3 region has the DNA TGTGCCAGCAGCCAAGAACTAGCGGGAGGCTACGAGCAGTACTTC. Its translation is CASSQELAGGYEQYF.

This chain uses TRBV10-2 with TRBJ2-7, with TRBD2 matching 14 bases. Per germline, CDR1 WSHSY and CDR2 SAAADI. This CDR3 spans 15 amino acids. J lost 7 bases, V lost 6 bases, and 8 bases had no gene match. CDR3 DNA: TGCGCCAGCAGCGACTTGGGACTAGCGGGAGTGGAGCAGTACTTC. Its translation: CASSDLGLAGVEQYF.

The chain's CDR3 is CASSLVGAGEAFF. CDR3 DNA: TGTGCCAGCAGCTTAGTGGGAGCGGGTGAAGCTTTCTTT. The V and J genes are TRBV7-8 and TRBJ1-1; no clear D gene. CDR1 and CDR2 from the germline V gene are SGHVS and FQNEAQ. Trimming shortened V by 1 base and J by 7 bases, and 10 bases separated the two germline ends. The CDR3 contains 13 residues.

This clone occurred a few times. The chain links TRBV5-4 to TRBJ1-3, with D unclear. The CDR3 extends over 15 amino acids. In germline, CDR1 is SGHNT, CDR2 YYREEE (reference sequence). V gave up 0 bases and J gave up 6 bases, with 13 bases separating them. CDR3 DNA sequence: TGTGCCAGCAGCTTGGATGGGGATCGTCTAAACACCATATATTTT. Protein sequence: CASSLDGDRLNTIYF.

The chain employs TRBV4-1 and TRBJ2-2, with unresolved D. The CDR3 covers 13 residues. Germline CDR1 is MGHRA and CDR2 is YSYEKL. The ends were cut back, 1 base at V and 8 bases at J, with 8 bases in the middle. CDR3 in DNA: TGCGCCAGCAGCCAAGCACAGACAGGGGAGCTGTTTTTT. Encoded protein: CASSQAQTGELFF.

This chain links TRBV13 with TRBJ2-1; 15 bases line up with TRBD2. CDR1 is PRHDT, CDR2 FYEKMQ, per germline (reference sequence). J was trimmed by 6 bases and V by 3 bases; bases with no gene match: 15. There are 20 residues in the CDR3. CDR3 nucleotide sequence: TGTGCCAGCAGCTTTCAGAAAAGGACTAGCGGGAGGGCCATGGCCAATGAGCAGTTCTTC. Protein product: CASSFQKRTSGRAMANEQFF.

The chain employs TRBV2 and TRBJ2-4; no definite D call. Germline lookup yields CDR1 SNHLY and CDR2 FYNNEI. The V end lost 0 bases, the J end lost 8 bases, and 5 bases lay between the germline ends. The CDR3 sequence is 12 residues long. CDR3 DNA sequence: TGTGCCAGCAGTGAAGCTAGGTACATTCAGTACTTC. This translates into CASSEARYIQYF.

V usage is TRBV27 and J usage is TRBJ1-1; D gene ambiguous. Germline CDR1 MNHEY, CDR2 SMNVEV (reference sequence). This CDR3 is 13 amino acids long. The V and J ends lost 7 bases and 4 bases respectively, with 13 bases between them. CDR3 loop: CASTHQAGTEAFF. In DNA, the CDR3 is TGTGCCAGCACCCATCAGGCGGGCACTGAAGCTTTCTTT.

The J gene is TRBJ1-1, the V gene TRBV6-1; unclear D gene. V dropped 7 bases and J dropped 1 base, with 16 bases sitting between them. CDR1 is MNHNS and CDR2 is SASEGT in the germline V gene. The CDR3 runs to 15 residues. The chain's CDR3 is CASTRVLTENTEAFF. The CDR3 nucleotides are TGTGCCAGCACCCGCGTCCTGACTGAGAACACTGAAGCTTTCTTT.

V and J are TRBV5-6 and TRBJ2-7; D is uncertain. This CDR3 comprises 14 residues. From germline, CDR1 is SGHDT and CDR2 YYEEEE. Trimming left V 2 bases short and J 0 bases short, with 9 bases between. In DNA, the CDR3 is TGTGCCAGCAGCTTTCGTAGCCGCTCCTACGAGCAGTACTTC. Amino acids: CASSFRSRSYEQYF.

The V gene is TRBV6-5, the J gene TRBJ2-2, with 11 nucleotides matching TRBD2. V shed 6 bases and J 8 bases; nucleotides not matched to a gene: 8. CDR3 size: 15 residues. Germline V CDR1 and CDR2: MNHEY, SVGAGI. The CDR3 loop is CASRFTSGGRGELFF. DNA for the CDR3: TGTGCCAGCAGATTTACTAGCGGGGGACGGGGGGAGCTGTTTTTT.

This clone has just one count. The chain uses TRBV27 and TRBJ2-1, with D perhaps matching TRBD1 (8 bases). CDR3 length: 15 residues. Germline V gene lookup returns CDR1 MNHEY and CDR2 SMNVEV (reference sequence). Trimming cost V 5 bases and J 4 bases, with 15 bases left between them. The CDR3 DNA reads as TGTGCCAGCAGTCTCACAGGGGGGGATTACAATGAGCAGTTCTTC. It encodes CASSLTGGDYNEQFF.

This clone was seen only once. The rearrangement uses TRBV7-6 and TRBJ2-2; TRBD2 aligns across 14 bases. CDR1 and CDR2 from the germline V gene are SGHVS and FNYEAQ. V was pared by 5 bases and J by 4 bases, with 9 bases of the junction left unmatched. The CDR3 runs 18 residues. The CDR3: CASSDGLAGGLGTGELFF. The CDR3 coding sequence is TGTGCCAGCAGCGACGGACTAGCGGGAGGACTTGGCACCGGGGAGCTGTTTTTT.